This TCR beta chain is from a study of Ad26.COV2.S vaccination and SARS-CoV-2 variants. Study-level results: Measurement of non-spike TCR breadth gave similar results in vaccine and placebo recipients. Post-vaccination spike-specific CD8+ and CD4+ T cell responses reportedly had substantial breadth. It was vaccine recipients, not placebo recipients, who had the higher spike-specific TCR breadth.

Measured with immunoSEQ multiplex PCR; TCRdb has only the in-frame clones, and not every one. The repertoire has about 680,000 clones, 89% of them found once; the top ten carry 1.5%. Treatment of the sample: some 20 received Ad26.COV2.S at low or high dose, single or two shots; about 5 received placebo; per-sample allocation not given. Sampling was performed 63 days after the first vaccine or placebo injection. SARS-CoV-2 spike from the Wuhan strain was encoded by the vaccine, an Ad26 vector. Worth noting for this clone: Its antigen remains unknown.

Germline V gene sequence: CDR1 LNHDA, CDR2 SQIVND (reference sequence). The ends were cut back, 3 bases at V and 2 bases at J, with 8 bases in the middle. This CDR3 has 13 residues. This chain joins TRBV19 and TRBJ2-7; D is perhaps TRBD1 (6 bases). This specimen was peripheral blood, taken in a trial of Ad26.COV2.S vaccine versus placebo. This clonotype was sampled from a person between 18 and 65 years old who received the Ad26.COV2.S COVID-19 vaccine or a placebo. As DNA, the CDR3 is TGTGCCAGTAGTATCAGGACAGCCTACGAGCAGTACTTC. This codes for CASSIRTAYEQYF.